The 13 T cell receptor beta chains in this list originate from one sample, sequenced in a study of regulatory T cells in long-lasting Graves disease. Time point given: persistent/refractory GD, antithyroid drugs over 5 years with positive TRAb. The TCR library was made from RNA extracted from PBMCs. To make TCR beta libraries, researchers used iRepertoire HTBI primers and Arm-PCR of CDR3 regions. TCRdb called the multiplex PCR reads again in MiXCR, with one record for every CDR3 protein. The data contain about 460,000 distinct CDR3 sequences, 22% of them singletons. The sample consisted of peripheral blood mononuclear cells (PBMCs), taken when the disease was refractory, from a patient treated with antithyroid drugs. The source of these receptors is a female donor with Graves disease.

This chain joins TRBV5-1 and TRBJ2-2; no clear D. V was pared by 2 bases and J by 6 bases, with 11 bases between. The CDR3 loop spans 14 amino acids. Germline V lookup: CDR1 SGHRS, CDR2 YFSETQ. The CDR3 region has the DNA TGCGCCAGCAGCTTATGGACCCTCTCCGGGGAGCTGTTTTTT. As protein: CASSLWTLSGELFF.

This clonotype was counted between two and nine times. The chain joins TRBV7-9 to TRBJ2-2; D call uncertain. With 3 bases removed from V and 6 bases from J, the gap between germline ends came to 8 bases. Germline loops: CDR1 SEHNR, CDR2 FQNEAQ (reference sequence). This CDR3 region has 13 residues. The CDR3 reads CASSLSEAGELFF. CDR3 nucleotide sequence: TGTGCCAGCAGCTTGAGCGAGGCCGGGGAGCTGTTTTTT. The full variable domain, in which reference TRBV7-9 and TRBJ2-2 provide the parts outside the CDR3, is DTGVSQNPRHKITKRGQNVTFRCDPISEHNRLYWYRQTLGQGPEFLTYFQNEAQLEKSRLLSDRFSAERPKGSFSTLEIQRTEQGDSAMYLCASSLSEAGELFFGEGSRLTVL.

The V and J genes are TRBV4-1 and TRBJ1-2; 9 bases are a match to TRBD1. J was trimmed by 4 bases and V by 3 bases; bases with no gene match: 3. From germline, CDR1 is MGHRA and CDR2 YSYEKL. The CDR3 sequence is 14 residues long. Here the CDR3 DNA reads TGCGCCAGCAGCCAGGGACAGGGAACCTATGGCTACACCTTC. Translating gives CASSQGQGTYGYTF.

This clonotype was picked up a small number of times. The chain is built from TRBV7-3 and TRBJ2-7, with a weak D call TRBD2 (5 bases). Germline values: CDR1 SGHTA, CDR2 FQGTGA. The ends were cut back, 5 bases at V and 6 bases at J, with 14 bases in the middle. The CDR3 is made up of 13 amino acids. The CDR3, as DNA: TGTGCCAGCAGCCCCGCACTAGGCGCCGAGCAGTACTTC. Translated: CASSPALGAEQYF.

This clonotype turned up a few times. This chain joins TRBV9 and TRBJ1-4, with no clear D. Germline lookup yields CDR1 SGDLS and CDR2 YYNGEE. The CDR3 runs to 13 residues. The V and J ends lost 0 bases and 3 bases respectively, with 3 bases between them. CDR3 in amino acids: CASSVEANEKLFF. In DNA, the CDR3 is TGTGCCAGCAGCGTAGAGGCTAATGAAAAACTGTTTTTT. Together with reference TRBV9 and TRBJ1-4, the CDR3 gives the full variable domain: DSGVTQTPKHLITATGQRVTLRCSPRSGDLSVYWYQQSLDQGLQFLIQYYNGEERAKGNILERFSAQQFPDLHSELNLSSLELGDSALYFCASSVEANEKLFFGSGTQLSVL.

CDR3 nucleotide sequence: TGTGCCAGTAGTGCGGGACAGTTAGACGAGCAGTACTTC. It codes for CASSAGQLDEQYF. The chain combines TRBV19 with TRBJ2-7; D is perhaps TRBD1 (7 bases). The CDR3 consists of 13 residues. Germline V CDR1 and CDR2: LNHDA, SQIVND (reference sequence). V was shortened by 5 bases and J by 5 bases, with 13 bases between the two germline ends.

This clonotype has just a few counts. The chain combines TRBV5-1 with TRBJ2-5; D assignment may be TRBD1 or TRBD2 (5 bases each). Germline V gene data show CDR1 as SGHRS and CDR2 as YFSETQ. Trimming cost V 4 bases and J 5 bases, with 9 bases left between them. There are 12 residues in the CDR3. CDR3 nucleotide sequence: TGCGCCAGCAGCGGGGACGGCGAGACCCAGTACTTC. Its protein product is CASSGDGETQYF.

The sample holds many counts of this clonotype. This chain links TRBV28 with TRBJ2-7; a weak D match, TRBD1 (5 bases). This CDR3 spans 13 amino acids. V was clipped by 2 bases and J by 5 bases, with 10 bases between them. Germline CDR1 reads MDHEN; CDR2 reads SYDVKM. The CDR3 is CASSLPDRDEQYF. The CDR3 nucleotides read TGTGCCAGCAGTTTACCCGACAGAGACGAGCAGTACTTC.

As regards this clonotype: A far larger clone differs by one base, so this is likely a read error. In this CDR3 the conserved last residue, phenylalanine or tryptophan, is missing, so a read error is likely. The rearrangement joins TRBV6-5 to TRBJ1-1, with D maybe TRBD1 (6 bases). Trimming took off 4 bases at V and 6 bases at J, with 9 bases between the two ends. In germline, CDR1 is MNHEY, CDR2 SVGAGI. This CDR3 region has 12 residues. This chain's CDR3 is CASSSRGAEAFS. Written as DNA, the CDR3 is TGTGCCAGCAGTTCGAGGGGGGCTGAAGCTTTCTCT.

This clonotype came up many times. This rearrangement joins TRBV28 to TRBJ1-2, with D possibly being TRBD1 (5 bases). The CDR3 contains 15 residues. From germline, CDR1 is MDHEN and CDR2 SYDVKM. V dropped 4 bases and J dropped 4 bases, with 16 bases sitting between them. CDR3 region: CASSSPLRGLYGYTF. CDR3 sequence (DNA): TGTGCCAGCAGTTCCCCGCTTAGGGGCCTCTATGGCTACACCTTC.

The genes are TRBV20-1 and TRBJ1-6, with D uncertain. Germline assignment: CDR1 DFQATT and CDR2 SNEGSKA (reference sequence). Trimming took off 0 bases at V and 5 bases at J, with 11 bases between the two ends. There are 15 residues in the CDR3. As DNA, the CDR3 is TGCAGTGCTAGAGATTATTCCGGGAATAATTCACCCCTCCACTTT. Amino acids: CSARDYSGNNSPLHF.

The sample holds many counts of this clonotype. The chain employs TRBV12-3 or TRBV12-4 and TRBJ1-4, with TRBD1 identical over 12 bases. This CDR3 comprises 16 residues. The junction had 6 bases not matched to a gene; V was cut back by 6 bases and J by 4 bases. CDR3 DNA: TGTGCCAGCAGGCCGGGACAGGGGGCTGGTAATGAAAAACTGTTTTTT. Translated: CASRPGQGAGNEKLFF.

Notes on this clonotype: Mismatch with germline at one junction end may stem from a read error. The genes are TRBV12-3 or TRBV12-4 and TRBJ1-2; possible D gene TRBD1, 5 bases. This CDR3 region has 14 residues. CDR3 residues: CASSLGGRDEGYTF. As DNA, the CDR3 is TGTGCCAGCAGCTTAGGCGGAAGGGACGAGGGGTACACCTTC.